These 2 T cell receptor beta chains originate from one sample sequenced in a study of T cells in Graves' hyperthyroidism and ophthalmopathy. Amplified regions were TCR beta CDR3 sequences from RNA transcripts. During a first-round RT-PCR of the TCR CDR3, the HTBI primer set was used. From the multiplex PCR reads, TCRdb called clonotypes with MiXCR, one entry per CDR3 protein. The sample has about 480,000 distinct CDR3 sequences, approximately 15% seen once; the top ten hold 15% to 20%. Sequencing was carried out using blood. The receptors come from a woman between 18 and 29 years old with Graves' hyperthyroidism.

Written as DNA, the CDR3 is TGTGCCAGCAGTTCTTGGTTAGGACTAGCGGGAGCCAATGAGCAGTTCTTC. Translated: CASSSWLGLAGANEQFF. The chain has TRBV12-3 or TRBV12-4 and TRBJ2-1; 13 bases fit TRBD2. V was clipped by 4 bases and J by 6 bases; unmatched bases: 9. CDR3 size: 17 residues.

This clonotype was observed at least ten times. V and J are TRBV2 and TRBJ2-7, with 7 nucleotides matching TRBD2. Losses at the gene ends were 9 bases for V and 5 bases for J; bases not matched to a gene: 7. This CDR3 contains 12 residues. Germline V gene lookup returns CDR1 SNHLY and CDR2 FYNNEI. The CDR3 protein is CASSTSVNEQYF. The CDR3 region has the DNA TGTGCCAGTTCTACTAGCGTCAACGAGCAGTACTTC.